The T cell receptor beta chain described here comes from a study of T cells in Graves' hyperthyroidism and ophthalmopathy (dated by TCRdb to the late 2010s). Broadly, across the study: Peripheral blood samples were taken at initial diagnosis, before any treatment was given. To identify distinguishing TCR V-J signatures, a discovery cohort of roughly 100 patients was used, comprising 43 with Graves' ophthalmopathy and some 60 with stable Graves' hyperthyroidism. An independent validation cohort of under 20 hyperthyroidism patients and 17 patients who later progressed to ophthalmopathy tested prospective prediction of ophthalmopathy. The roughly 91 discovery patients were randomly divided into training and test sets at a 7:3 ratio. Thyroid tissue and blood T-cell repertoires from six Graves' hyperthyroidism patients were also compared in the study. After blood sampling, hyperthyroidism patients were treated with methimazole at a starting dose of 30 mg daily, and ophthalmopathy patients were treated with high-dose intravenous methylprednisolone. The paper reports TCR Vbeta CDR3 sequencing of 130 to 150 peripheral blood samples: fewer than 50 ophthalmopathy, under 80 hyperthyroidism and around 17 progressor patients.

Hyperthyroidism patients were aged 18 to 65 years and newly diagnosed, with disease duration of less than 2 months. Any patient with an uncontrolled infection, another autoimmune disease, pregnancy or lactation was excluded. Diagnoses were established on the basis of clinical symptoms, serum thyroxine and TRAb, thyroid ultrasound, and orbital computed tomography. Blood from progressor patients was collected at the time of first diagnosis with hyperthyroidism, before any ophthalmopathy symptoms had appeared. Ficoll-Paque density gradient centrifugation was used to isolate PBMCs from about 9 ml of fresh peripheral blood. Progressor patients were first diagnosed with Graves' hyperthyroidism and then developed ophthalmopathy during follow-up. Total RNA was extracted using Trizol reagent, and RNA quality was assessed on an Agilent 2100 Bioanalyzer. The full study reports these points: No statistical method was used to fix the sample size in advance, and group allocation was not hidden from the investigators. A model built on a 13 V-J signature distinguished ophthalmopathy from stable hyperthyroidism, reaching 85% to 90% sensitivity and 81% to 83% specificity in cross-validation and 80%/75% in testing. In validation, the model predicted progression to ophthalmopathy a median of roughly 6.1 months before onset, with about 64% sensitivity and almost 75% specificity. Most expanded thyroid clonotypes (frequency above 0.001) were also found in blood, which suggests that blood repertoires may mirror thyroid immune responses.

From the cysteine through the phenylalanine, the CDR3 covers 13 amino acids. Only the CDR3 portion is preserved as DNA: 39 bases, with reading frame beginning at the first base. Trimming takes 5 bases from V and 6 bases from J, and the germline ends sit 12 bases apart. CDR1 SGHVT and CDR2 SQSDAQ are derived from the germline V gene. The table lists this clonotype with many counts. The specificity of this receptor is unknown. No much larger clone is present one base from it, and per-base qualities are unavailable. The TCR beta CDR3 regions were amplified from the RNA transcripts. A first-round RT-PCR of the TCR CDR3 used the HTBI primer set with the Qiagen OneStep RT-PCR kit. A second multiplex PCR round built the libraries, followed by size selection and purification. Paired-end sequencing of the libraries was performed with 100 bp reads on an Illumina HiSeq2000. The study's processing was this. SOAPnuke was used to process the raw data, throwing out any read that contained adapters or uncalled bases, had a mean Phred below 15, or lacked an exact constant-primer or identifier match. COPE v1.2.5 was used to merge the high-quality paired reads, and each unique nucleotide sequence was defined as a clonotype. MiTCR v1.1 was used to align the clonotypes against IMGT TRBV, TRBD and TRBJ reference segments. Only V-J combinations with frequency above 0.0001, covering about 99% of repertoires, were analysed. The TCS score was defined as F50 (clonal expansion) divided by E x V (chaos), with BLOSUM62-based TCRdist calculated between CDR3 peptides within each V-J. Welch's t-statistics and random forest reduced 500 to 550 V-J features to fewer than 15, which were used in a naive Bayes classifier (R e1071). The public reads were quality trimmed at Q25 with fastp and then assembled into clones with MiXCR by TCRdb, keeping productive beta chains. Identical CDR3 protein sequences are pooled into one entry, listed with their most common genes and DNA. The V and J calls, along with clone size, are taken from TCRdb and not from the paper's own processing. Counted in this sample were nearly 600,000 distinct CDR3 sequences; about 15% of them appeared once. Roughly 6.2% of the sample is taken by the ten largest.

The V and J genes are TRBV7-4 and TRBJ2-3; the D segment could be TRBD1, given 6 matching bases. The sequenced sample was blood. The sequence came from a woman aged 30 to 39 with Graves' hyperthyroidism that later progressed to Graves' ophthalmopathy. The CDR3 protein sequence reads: CASSRGRADTQYF. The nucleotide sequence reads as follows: TGTGCCAGCAGCAGGGGGAGAGCCGATACGCAGTATTTT.